Below are 3 T cell receptor beta chains sequenced from a single sample in a study of chemoradiotherapy in HPV16-positive cancers. The protocol was immunoSEQ multiplex PCR, while the TCRdb copy is restricted to in-frame clones and leaves out a portion. Of tens of thousands of clones in the sample, roughly 92% are singletons; the top ten hold about a sixth. Specimen: blood, collected from a patient who underwent chemoradiotherapy. The receptors come from a human donor with HPV-associated anogenital cancer.

This clone appeared once. This chain connects TRBV10-3 to TRBJ1-1, with 7 bases fitting TRBD1. The CDR3 covers 12 residues. Germline CDR1 ENHRY, CDR2 SYGVKD. V lost 4 bases to trimming and J lost 11 bases; unmatched junction nucleotides: 7. The CDR3 DNA sequence: TGTGCCATCAGTGGCGCTGGGACAGCGGCTTTCTTT. It codes for CAISGAGTAAFF.

The chain joins TRBV15 to TRBJ1-2; 9 bases are a match to TRBD1. From germline, CDR1 is LNHNV and CDR2 YYDKDF (reference sequence). CDR3 size: 14 residues. V dropped 3 bases and J dropped 8; count of bases not matched to a gene: 7. The CDR3 DNA reads as TGTGCCACCAGCAGCGGGGGGACAGGGTACGGCTACACCTTC. Protein: CATSSGGTGYGYTF.

The gene calls are TRBV7-2 and TRBJ2-5, with D possibly being TRBD1 (5 bases). V was trimmed by 5 bases and J by 5 bases, leaving 6 bases between them. This CDR3 spans 11 amino acids. Germline values: CDR1 SGHTA, CDR2 FQGNSA. CDR3 in DNA: TGTGCCAGCAGCGCAGGGGAGACCCAGTACTTC. Encoded protein: CASSAGETQYF.